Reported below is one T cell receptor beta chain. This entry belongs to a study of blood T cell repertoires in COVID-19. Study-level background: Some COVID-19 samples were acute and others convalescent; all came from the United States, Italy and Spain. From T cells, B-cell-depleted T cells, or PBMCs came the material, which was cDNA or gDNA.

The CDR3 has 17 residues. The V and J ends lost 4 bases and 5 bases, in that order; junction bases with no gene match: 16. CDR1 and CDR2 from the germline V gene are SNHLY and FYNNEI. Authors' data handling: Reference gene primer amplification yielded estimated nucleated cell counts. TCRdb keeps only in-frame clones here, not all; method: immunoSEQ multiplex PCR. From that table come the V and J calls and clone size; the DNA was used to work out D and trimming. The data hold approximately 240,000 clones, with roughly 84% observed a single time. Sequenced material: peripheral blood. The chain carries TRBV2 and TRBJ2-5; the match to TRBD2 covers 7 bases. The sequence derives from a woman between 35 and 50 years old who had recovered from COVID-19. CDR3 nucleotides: TGTGCCAGCAGTGCCCTAGCTCCCCAGCGGGGTGGGGAGACCCAGTACTTC. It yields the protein CASSALAPQRGGETQYF.